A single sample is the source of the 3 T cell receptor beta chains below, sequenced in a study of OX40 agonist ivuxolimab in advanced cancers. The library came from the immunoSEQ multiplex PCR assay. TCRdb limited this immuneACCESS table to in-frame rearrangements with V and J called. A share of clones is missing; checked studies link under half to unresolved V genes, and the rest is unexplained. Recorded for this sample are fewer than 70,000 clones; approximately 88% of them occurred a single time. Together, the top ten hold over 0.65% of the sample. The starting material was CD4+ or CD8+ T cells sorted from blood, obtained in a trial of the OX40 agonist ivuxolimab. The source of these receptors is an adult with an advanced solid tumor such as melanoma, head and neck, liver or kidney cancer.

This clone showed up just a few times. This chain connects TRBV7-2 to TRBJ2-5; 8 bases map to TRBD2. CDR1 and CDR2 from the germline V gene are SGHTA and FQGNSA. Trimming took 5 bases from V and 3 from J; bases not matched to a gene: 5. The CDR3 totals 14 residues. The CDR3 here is CASSLYSGEETQYF. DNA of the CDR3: TGTGCCAGCAGCCTTTATAGCGGGGAAGAGACCCAGTACTTC.

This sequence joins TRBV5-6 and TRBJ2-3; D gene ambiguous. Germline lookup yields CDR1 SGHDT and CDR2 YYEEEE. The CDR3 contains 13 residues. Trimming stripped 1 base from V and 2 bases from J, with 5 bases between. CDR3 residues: CASSLKATDTQYF. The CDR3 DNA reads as TGTGCCAGCAGCTTGAAGGCCACAGATACGCAGTATTTT.

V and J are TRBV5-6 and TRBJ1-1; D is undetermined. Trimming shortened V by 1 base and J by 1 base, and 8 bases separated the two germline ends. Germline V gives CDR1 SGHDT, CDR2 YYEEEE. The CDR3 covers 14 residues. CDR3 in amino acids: CASSLWNPNTEAFF. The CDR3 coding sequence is TGTGCCAGCAGCTTGTGGAATCCGAACACTGAAGCTTTCTTT. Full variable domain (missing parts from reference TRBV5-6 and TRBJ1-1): DAGVTQSPTHLIKTRGQQVTLRCSPKSGHDTVSWYQQALGQGPQFIFQYYEEEERQRGNFPDRFSGHQFPNYSSELNVNALLLGDSALYLCASSLWNPNTEAFFGQGTRLTVV.